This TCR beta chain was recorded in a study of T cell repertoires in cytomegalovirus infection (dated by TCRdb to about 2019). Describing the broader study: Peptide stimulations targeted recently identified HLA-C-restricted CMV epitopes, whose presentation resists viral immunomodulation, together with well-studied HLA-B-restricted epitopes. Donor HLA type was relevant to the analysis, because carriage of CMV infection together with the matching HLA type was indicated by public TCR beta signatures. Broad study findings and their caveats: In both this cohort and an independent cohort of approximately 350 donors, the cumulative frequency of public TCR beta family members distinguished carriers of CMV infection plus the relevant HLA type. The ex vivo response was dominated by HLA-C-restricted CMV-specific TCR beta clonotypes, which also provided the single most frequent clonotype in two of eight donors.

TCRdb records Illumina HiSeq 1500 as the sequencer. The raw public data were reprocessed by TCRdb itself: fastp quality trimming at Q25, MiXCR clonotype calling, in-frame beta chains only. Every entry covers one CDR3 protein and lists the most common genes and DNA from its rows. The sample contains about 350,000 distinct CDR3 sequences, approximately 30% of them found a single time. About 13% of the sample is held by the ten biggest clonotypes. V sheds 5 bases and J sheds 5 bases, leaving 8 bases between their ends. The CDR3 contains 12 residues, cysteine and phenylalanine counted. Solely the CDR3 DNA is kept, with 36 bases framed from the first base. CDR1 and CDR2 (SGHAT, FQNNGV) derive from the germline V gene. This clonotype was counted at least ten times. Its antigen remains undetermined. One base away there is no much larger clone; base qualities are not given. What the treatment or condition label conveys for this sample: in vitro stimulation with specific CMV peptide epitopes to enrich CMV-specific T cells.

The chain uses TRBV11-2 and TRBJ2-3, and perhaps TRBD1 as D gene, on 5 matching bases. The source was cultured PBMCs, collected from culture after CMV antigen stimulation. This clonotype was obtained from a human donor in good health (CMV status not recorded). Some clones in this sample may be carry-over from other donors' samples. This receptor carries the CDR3 CASSPQGDTQYF. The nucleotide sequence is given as TGTGCCAGCAGCCCGCAGGGAGATACGCAGTATTTT. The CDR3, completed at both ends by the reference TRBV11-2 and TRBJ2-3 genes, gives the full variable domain EAGVAQSPRYKIIEKRQSVAFWCNPISGHATLYWYQQILGQGPKLLIQFQNNGVVDDSQLPKDRFSAERLKGVDSTLKIQPAKLEDSAVYLCASSPQGDTQYFGPGTRLTVL.